The 21 T cell receptor beta chains below all came from one sample that was sequenced in a study of shared clonotypes between healthy human individuals. Using immunoSEQ multiplex PCR, the repertoire was profiled, and TCRdb retains in-frame clones only, with some absent. The profile covers 800,000 to 1,200,000 clones, with roughly 74% appearing a single time and approximately 0.5% taken by the ten largest. The sequenced material came from memory CD4+ T cells from PBMCs. Documented subset: CD45RA-negative fraction. These receptors were obtained from a man aged 18 to 35 in good health. Some clones in this sample may be carry-over from other donors' samples.

V is TRBV6-6 and J is TRBJ2-1; the D is unclear. CDR3 length equals 12 residues. V was shortened by 1 base and J by 6 bases, with 4 bases between the two germline ends. CDR1 is MNHNY, CDR2 SVGAGI, per germline (reference sequence). CDR3 coding DNA: TGTGCCAGCAGTTACTATCGCAATGAGCAGTTCTTC. Its protein is CASSYYRNEQFF.

This clone has just a few counts. The chain carries TRBV6-5 and TRBJ2-5; tentatively, D is TRBD1 (5 bases). Trimming took 2 bases from V and 2 from J, leaving 15 bases between them. Germline-derived CDR1 and CDR2 are MNHEY and SVGAGI. The CDR3 length is 16 residues. This CDR3 is CASSYRVAGRQETQYF. CDR3 nucleotide sequence: TGTGCCAGCAGTTACAGGGTTGCAGGGCGACAAGAGACCCAGTACTTC.

The chain links TRBV5-1 to TRBJ2-5, with D unresolved. Germline CDR1 and CDR2: SGHRS and YFSETQ. Trimming removed 0 bases at V and 5 bases at J, with 11 bases between. The length of the CDR3 is 14 residues. The CDR3 here is CASSLDRAEETQYF. The CDR3 coding sequence is TGCGCCAGCAGCTTGGATCGGGCGGAGGAGACCCAGTACTTC.

There are a few counts of this clone. V is TRBV9 and J is TRBJ2-1; 9 bases are shared with TRBD2. This CDR3 contains 16 residues. Germline trimming cut 2 bases from V and 4 bases from J; bases unmatched to any gene: 7. From germline, CDR1 is SGDLS and CDR2 YYNGEE. The CDR3 loop reads CASSVTGTSRYNEQFF. CDR3 bases: TGTGCCAGCAGCGTTACCGGGACTAGCAGGTACAATGAGCAGTTCTTC.

The V and J genes are TRBV11-2 and TRBJ1-1; TRBD1 might be the D (5 bases). The germline CDR1 and CDR2 sequences are SGHAT and FQNNGV. With 4 bases removed from V and 0 bases from J, the gap between germline ends came to 9 bases. This CDR3 contains 14 residues. The CDR3 DNA follows: TGTGCCAGCAGCTACAGGATATTGAACACTGAAGCTTTCTTT. It translates to CASSYRILNTEAFF. The full variable domain, its missing parts supplied by reference TRBV11-2 and TRBJ1-1, is EAGVAQSPRYKIIEKRQSVAFWCNPISGHATLYWYQQILGQGPKLLIQFQNNGVVDDSQLPKDRFSAERLKGVDSTLKIQPAKLEDSAVYLCASSYRILNTEAFFGQGTRLTVV.

The CDR3 nucleotides read TGTGCCAGCAGCCCAGAGGGGCTTCTGACTAATTCACCCCTCCACTTT. This codes for CASSPEGLLTNSPLHF. The genes are TRBV7-8 and TRBJ1-6; tentative D call: TRBD1 (5 bases). The V end was cut by 5 bases, the J end by 6 bases, with 17 bases between. Per the germline V gene, CDR1 is SGHVS and CDR2 is FQNEAQ. This CDR3 is built from 16 residues. Filled out from reference TRBV7-8 and TRBJ1-6, the complete variable domain reads GAGVSQSPRYKVAKRGQDVALRCDPISGHVSLFWYQQALGQGPEFLTYFQNEAQLDKSGLPSDRFFAERPEGSVSTLKIQRTQQEDSAVYLCASSPEGLLTNSPLHFGNGTRLTVT.

The rearrangement joins TRBV4-2 to TRBJ2-3; 7 nucleotides agree with TRBD2. The V and J ends lost 4 bases and 6 bases, in that order; junction bases with no gene match: 4. The CDR3 is 13 residues long. Germline CDR1 and CDR2: LGHNA and YNFKEQ. In nucleotides, the CDR3 is TGTGCCAGCAGCCCCCGGGGAGGGGATACGCAGTATTTT. Translating gives CASSPRGGDTQYF.

The genes are TRBV19 and TRBJ2-3; D call uncertain. The CDR3 extends over 13 amino acids. CDR1 is LNHDA, CDR2 SQIVND, per germline (reference sequence). Deletions cut 7 bases from V and 1 base from J, with 9 bases between. This chain's CDR3 is CASKLVGTDTQYF. CDR3 nucleotides: TGTGCCAGTAAATTAGTGGGCACAGATACGCAGTATTTT. Supplemented by reference TRBV19 and TRBJ2-3, the full variable domain reads DGGITQSPKYLFRKEGQNVTLSCEQNLNHDAMYWYRQDPGQGLRLIYYSQIVNDFQKGDIAEGYSVSREKKESFPLTVTSAQKNPTAFYLCASKLVGTDTQYFGPGTRLTVL.

The rearrangement uses TRBV10-1 and TRBJ2-5; 11 bases are shared with TRBD2. This CDR3 has 15 amino acids. Germline V gene sequence: CDR1 WNHNN, CDR2 SYGVQD (reference sequence). J lost 2 bases, V lost 3 bases, and 2 bases had no gene match. CDR3 protein: CASSDLAGGQETQYF. CDR3 sequence (DNA): TGCGCCAGCAGTGATCTAGCGGGAGGTCAAGAGACCCAGTACTTC.

V usage is TRBV4-3 and J usage is TRBJ2-1; 7 positions match TRBD2. Germline loops: CDR1 LGHNA, CDR2 YSLEER. The CDR3 runs to 14 residues. V gave up 1 base and J gave up 7 bases; unmatched junction bases: 4. The DNA of the CDR3 is TGCGCCAGCAGCCAAGCCGCGCGGGGGAATGAGCAGTTCTTC. Translated, it gives CASSQAARGNEQFF.

The chain couples TRBV4-1 to TRBJ2-1; 7 bases are shared with TRBD2. There are 18 residues in the CDR3. Unmatched junction bases numbered 12, after V lost 1 base and J lost 3 bases. The germline CDR1 and CDR2 sequences are MGHRA and YSYEKL. This CDR3 reads CASSQAGLVGLGYNEQFF. As DNA, the CDR3 is TGCGCCAGCAGCCAAGCAGGACTAGTGGGGCTCGGCTACAATGAGCAGTTCTTC.

CDR3 sequence (DNA): TGCGCCAGCAGCCCCTTAATCGGAAATAGCGGTATCAATGAGCAGTTCTTC. Encoded protein: CASSPLIGNSGINEQFF. This chain connects TRBV4-3 to TRBJ2-1; possible D gene TRBD2, 6 bases. Germline V gene data show CDR1 as LGHNA and CDR2 as YSLEER. This CDR3 region has 17 residues. V lost 4 bases to trimming and J lost 6 bases, with 22 bases between them.

The chain links TRBV2 to TRBJ1-1, with 7 bases that match TRBD1. The junction had 8 bases not matched to a gene; V was cut back by 6 bases and J by 1 base. Germline V lookup: CDR1 SNHLY, CDR2 FYNNEI. There are 15 residues in the CDR3. CDR3: CASRFQGVENTEAFF. The CDR3 coding sequence is TGTGCCAGCAGGTTCCAGGGGGTGGAGAACACTGAAGCTTTCTTT.

The chain has TRBV21-1 and TRBJ2-4. TRBV21-1 represents a pseudogene. CDR3 size: 16 residues. CDR3 region: CASRVSGVYGKNIQYF. The DNA for the CDR3 is TGTGCCAGCAGAGTTAGTGGCGTGTACGGCAAAAACATTCAGTACTTC.

The CDR3 here is CASSPGGVGNQPQHF. In nucleotides, the CDR3 is TGCGCCAGCAGCCCCGGGGGGGTCGGCAATCAGCCCCAGCATTTT. This chain connects TRBV5-1 to TRBJ1-5; weak D call: TRBD1 (5 bases). Germline lookup yields CDR1 SGHRS and CDR2 YFSETQ. The CDR3 length is 15 residues. V was cut by 4 bases and J by 2 bases, with 13 bases left in between.

The chain uses TRBV6-4 and TRBJ1-5, with D possibly matching TRBD1 (6 bases). The germline V gene has CDR1 MRHNA and CDR2 SNTAGT. V was pared by 5 bases and J by 4 bases, with 9 bases between. This CDR3 has 13 amino acids. CDR3 bases: TGTGCCAGCAGTCCGCAGGGGAATCAGCCCCAGCATTTT. Its translation: CASSPQGNQPQHF.

This sequence joins TRBV6-6 and TRBJ2-1; D might be TRBD2 (5 bases). The V and J ends lost 8 bases and 0 bases respectively, with 11 bases between them. CDR3 length: 14 residues. Germline V gene sequence: CDR1 MNHNY, CDR2 SVGAGI (reference sequence). This CDR3 reads CASGSRSSYNEQFF. CDR3 nucleotide sequence: TGTGCCAGCGGGAGTAGGTCCTCCTACAATGAGCAGTTCTTC.

The chain joins TRBV5-4 to TRBJ2-1, with TRBD2 identical over 10 bases. CDR1 is SGHNT, CDR2 YYREEE, per germline (reference sequence). The CDR3 spans 15 residues. After removal of 3 bases from V and 8 bases from J, the junction contained 8 bases not matched to a gene. The chain's CDR3 is CASSSPGTSVYEQFF. CDR3 in DNA: TGTGCCAGCAGCTCACCCGGGACTAGCGTCTATGAGCAGTTCTTC.

The chain carries TRBV7-2 and TRBJ2-1; unclear D gene. CDR3 length: 14 residues. Germline V gene sequence: CDR1 SGHTA, CDR2 FQGNSA. The V and J ends lost 0 bases and 2 bases respectively, with 5 bases between them. CDR3 coding DNA: TGTGCCAGCAGCTTAGCGTCCGCCTACAATGAGCAGTTCTTC. Translated: CASSLASAYNEQFF.

In its sample, this clone was seen once. The chain employs TRBV6-5 and TRBJ2-7, with a tentative D call TRBD2 (8 bases). This CDR3 has 12 amino acids. V shed 9 bases and J shed 6 bases, with 15 bases lying between them. Germline CDR1 is MNHEY and CDR2 is SVGAGI. CDR3 in amino acids: CASREGALEQYF. CDR3 sequence (DNA): TGTGCCAGTCGGGAGGGGGCTCTCGAGCAGTACTTC.

In its sample, this clone was seen once. This chain uses TRBV11-3 with TRBJ2-2, with 9 bases lining up with TRBD1. Germline V lookup: CDR1 SGHNT, CDR2 YENEEA. The CDR3 runs 15 residues. V lost 6 bases and J lost 3; bases outside the gene matches: 5. In DNA, the CDR3 is TGTGCCAGCAGTATGGGACAGGGAGACACCGGGGAGCTGTTTTTT. As protein: CASSMGQGDTGELFF. The full variable domain, completed using reference TRBV11-3 and TRBJ2-2, is EAGVVQSPRYKIIEKKQPVAFWCNPISGHNTLYWYLQNLGQGPELLIRYENEEAVDDSQLPKDRFSAERLKGVDSTLKIQPAELGDSAVYLCASSMGQGDTGELFFGEGSRLTVL.